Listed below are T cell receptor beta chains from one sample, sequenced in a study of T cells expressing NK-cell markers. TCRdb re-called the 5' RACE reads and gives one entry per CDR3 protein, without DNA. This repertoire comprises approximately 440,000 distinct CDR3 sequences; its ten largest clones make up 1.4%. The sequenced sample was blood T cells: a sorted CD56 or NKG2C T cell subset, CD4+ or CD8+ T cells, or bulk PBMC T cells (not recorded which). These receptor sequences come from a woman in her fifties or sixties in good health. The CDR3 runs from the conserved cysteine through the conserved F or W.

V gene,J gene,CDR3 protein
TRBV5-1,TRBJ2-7,CASSFKREVLRKQYF
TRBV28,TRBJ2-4,CASSLTAKQGAKNIQYF
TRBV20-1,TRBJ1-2,CSASGGGGSGYTF
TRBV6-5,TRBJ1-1,CASSRGTNTEAFF
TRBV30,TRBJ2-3,CAWFPRGTDTQYF
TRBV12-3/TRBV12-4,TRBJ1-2,CASSSVVGFHGYTF
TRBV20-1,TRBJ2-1,CSAGTSGSYNEQFF
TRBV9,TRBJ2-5,CASSVGTGEWETQYF
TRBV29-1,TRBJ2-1,CSVQTSGRHEQFF
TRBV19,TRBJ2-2,CASSTGASGELFF
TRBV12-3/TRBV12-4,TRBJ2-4,CASSGDPPWWRYF
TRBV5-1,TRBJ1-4,CASSMETGAPGGKLFF
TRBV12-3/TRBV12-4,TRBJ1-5,CASLQGNPNQPQHF
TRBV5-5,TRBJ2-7,CASSSPQYEQYF
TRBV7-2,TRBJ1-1,CASSPRGTRTNIEAFF
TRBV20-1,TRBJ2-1,CSARDWTGFSNEQFF
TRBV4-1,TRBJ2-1,CASSLRDSIYNEQFF
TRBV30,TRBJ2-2,CAWSVRVRGELFF
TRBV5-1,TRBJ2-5,CASSFSESETQYF
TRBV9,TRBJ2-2,CASSVGVLNTGELFF
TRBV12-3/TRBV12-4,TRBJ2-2,CASSWGLGTGDVELFF
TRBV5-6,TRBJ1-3,CASSLDISGNTIYF
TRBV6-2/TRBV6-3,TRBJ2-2,CASSPGLASNTGELFF
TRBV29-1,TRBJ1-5,CSVAQTGRNQPQHF
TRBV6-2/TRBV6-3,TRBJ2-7,CASSHLRSDTYEQYF
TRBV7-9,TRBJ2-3,CASSSIAEETDTQYF
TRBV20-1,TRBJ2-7,CSARPLRGLQYF
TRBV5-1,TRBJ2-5,CASSNPEETQYF
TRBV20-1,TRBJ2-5,CSARGHKNQETQYF
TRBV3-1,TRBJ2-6,CASGPGSSGANVLTF
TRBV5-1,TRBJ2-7,CASSFRGVTYEQYF
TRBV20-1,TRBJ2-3,CSAHYRGDTQYF
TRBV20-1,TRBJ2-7,CSARAPGTGKGAEQYF
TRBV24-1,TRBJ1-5,CATSDPRGSNQPQHF
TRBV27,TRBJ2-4,CASSLLAGVAKNIQYF
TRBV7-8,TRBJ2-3,CASSIGVQATQYF
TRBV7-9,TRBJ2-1,CASSPQGTGRNEQFF
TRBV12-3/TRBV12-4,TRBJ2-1,CASSSGLAGVVEQFF
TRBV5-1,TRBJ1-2,CASIWDRDARYTF
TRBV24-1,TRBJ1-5,CATSDPGQNQPQHF
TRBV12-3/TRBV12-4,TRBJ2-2,CASTPPGRTGELFF
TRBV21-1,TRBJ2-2,CASSQPRTPGSCSNTGELFF
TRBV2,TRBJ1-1,CASRSGGTLNTEAFF